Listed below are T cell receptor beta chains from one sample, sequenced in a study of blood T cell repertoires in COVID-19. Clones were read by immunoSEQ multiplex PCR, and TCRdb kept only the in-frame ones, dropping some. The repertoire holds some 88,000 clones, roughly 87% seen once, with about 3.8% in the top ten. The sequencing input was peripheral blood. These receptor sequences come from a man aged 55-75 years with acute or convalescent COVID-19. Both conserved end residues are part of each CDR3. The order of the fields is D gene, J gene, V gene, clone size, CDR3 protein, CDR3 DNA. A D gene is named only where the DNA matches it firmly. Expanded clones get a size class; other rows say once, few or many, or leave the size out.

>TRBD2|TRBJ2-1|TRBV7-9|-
CASSLVPSGTRNEQFF
TGTGCCAGCAGCTTAGTCCCTAGCGGTACTCGGAATGAGCAGTTCTTC
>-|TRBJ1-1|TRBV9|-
CASSVGGLRTEAFF
TGTGCCAGCAGCGTAGGTGGGTTGAGGACTGAAGCTTTCTTT
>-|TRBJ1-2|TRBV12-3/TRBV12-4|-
CASMKGGGGYTF
TGTGCCAGCATGAAAGGGGGGGGTGGCTACACCTTC
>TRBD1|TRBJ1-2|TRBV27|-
CASSPTDRADWGYTF
TGTGCCAGCAGTCCCACGGACAGGGCGGATTGGGGCTACACCTTC
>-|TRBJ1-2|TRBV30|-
CAWSVEREGYTF
TGTGCCTGGAGTGTTGAGAGGGAAGGCTACACCTTC
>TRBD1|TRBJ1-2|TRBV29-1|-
CSDKTGSGYGYTF
TGCAGCGATAAGACAGGGTCTGGCTATGGCTACACCTTC
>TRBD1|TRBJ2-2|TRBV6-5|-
CASSYPRQGRDGELFF
TGTGCCAGCAGTTACCCAAGACAGGGACGGGACGGGGAGCTGTTTTTT
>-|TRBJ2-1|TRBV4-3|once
CASSQDRTLYNEQFF
TGCGCCAGCAGCCAAGATAGGACTTTATACAATGAGCAGTTCTTC
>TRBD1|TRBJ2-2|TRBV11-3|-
CASSPPRTGTNTGELFF
TGTGCCAGCAGCCCCCCCCGGACAGGCACGAACACCGGGGAGCTGTTTTTT
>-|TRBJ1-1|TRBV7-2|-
CASSSGFVTEAFF
TGTGCCAGCAGTTCAGGGTTCGTCACTGAAGCTTTCTTT
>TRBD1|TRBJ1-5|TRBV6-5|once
CASSWQGVQPQHF
TGTGCCAGCAGTTGGCAGGGGGTTCAGCCCCAGCATTTT
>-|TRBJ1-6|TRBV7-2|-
CASSLPNSPLHF
TGTGCCAGCAGCTTACCGAATTCACCCCTCCACTTT
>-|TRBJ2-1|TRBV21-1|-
CASSKGGGSAYNEQFF
TGTGCCAGCAGCAAAGGGGGGGGGAGCGCCTACAATGAGCAGTTCTTC
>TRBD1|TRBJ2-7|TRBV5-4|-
CASSWTGGASEQYF
TGTGCCAGCAGCTGGACAGGGGGCGCGTCCGAGCAGTACTTC
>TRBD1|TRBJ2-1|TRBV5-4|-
CASSSGGMGQFNEQFF
TGTGCCAGCAGCTCGGGTGGAATGGGACAGTTCAATGAGCAGTTCTTC
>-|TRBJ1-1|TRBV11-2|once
CASSQRGSPPTEAFF
TGTGCCAGCAGCCAAAGGGGCAGCCCACCCACTGAAGCTTTCTTT
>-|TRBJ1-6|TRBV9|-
CASSILDGGSPLHF
TGTGCCAGCAGTATACTCGACGGGGGTTCACCCCTCCACTTT
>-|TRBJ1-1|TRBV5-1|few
CASSPQGNTEAFF
TGCGCCAGCAGCCCACAGGGGAACACTGAAGCTTTCTTT
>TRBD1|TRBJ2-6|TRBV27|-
CATSTGGIVAGANVLTF
TGTGCCACCAGCACAGGGGGAATAGTGGCTGGGGCCAACGTCCTGACTTTC
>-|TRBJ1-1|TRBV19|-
CASTLGGGAFF
TGTGCCAGTACCTTAGGCGGCGGGGCTTTCTTT
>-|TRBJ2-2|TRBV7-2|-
CASSPSLILTNTGELFF
TGTGCCAGCAGCCCTTCATTAATTTTAACTAACACCGGGGAGCTGTTTTTT
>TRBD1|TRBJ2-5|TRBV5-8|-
CASSPGTGDLYQETQYF
TGTGCCAGCAGCCCCGGGACAGGCGACCTCTACCAAGAGACCCAGTACTTC
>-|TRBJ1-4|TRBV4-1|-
CASSRADGKLFF
TGCGCCAGCAGCCGGGCCGATGGAAAACTGTTTTTT
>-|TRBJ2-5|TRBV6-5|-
CASNKDPQGSTQYF
TGTGCCAGCAACAAAGACCCACAGGGTTCGACCCAGTACTTC
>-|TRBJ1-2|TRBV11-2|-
CASSLGAANYGYTF
TGTGCCAGCAGCTTAGGTGCGGCGAACTATGGCTACACCTTC
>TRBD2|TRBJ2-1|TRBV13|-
CASEGLAGGLGQFF
TGTGCCAGCGAGGGGCTAGCGGGAGGGCTAGGGCAGTTCTTC
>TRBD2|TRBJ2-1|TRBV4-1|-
CASSQGWLAGGLLYNEQFF
TGCGCCAGCAGCCAAGGATGGCTAGCGGGAGGCCTCCTCTACAATGAGCAGTTCTTC
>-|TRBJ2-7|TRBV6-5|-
CASTSPFSYEQYF
TGTGCCAGCACTAGTCCTTTCTCCTACGAGCAGTACTTC
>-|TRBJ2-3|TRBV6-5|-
CASSYSGTPWDTQYF
TGTGCCAGCAGTTACTCCGGGACACCCTGGGATACGCAGTATTTT
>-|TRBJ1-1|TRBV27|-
CASSLQARTEAFF
TGTGCCAGCAGTTTACAGGCACGGACTGAAGCTTTCTTT
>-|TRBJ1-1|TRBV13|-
CASSSTRVGGTEAFF
TGTGCCAGCAGCTCGACCCGAGTGGGGGGCACTGAAGCTTTCTTT